Listed here are 32 T cell receptor beta chains from one sample, sequenced in a study of blood T cell repertoires in COVID-19. Repertoires were generated with immunoSEQ multiplex PCR, while TCRdb's copy carries only in-frame clones and drops some. The sample holds 95,000 to 150,000 clones, about four fifths seen once. The sequenced material came from peripheral blood. These receptors originate from a man aged 30 to 45 with COVID-19, enrolled during active disease.

In DNA, the CDR3 is TGTGCCAGCAGTCTAGGACAGGGGCTCTACGAGCAGTACTTC. It is translated as CASSLGQGLYEQYF. V usage is TRBV27 and J usage is TRBJ2-7; 9 bases agree with TRBD1. The ends lost 5 bases at V and 3 bases at J; junction bases unmatched: 5. This CDR3 region has 14 residues. Germline V gene sequence: CDR1 MNHEY, CDR2 SMNVEV (reference sequence).

V gene TRBV9 combines with J gene TRBJ2-2, with D uncertain. Germline V gene lookup returns CDR1 SGDLS and CDR2 YYNGEE. V was clipped by 2 bases and J by 0 bases, with 5 bases between them. This CDR3 has 14 amino acids. In DNA form, the CDR3 reads TGTGCCAGCAGCGTGTATGCGAACACCGGGGAGCTGTTTTTT. Residues: CASSVYANTGELFF. The complete variable domain, with remaining parts taken from reference TRBV9 and TRBJ2-2, reads DSGVTQTPKHLITATGQRVTLRCSPRSGDLSVYWYQQSLDQGLQFLIQYYNGEERAKGNILERFSAQQFPDLHSELNLSSLELGDSALYFCASSVYANTGELFFGEGSRLTVL.

The chain couples TRBV19 to TRBJ1-1; 9 bases are a match to TRBD1. The CDR3 is 16 residues long. The germline V gene has CDR1 LNHDA and CDR2 SQIVND (reference sequence). V lost 5 bases and J lost 6; bases outside the gene matches: 13. In nucleotides, the CDR3 is TGTGCCAGTAGTCCCTTAAGGACAGGGGTTTTACCTGAAGCTTTCTTT. Protein product: CASSPLRTGVLPEAFF.

A single count supports this clone. The CDR3 is CASSYGRLDTGELFF. The CDR3 nucleotides read TGTGCCAGCAGTTACGGTCGGCTAGACACCGGGGAGCTGTTTTTT. The chain combines TRBV6-6 with TRBJ2-2; no reliable D call. This CDR3 region has 15 residues. The germline V gene has CDR1 MNHNY and CDR2 SVGAGI (reference sequence). Trimming took 2 bases from V and 3 from J, leaving 10 bases between them.

This chain connects TRBV3-1 (or the pseudogene TRBV3-2) to TRBJ2-7, with a weak D call TRBD1 (6 bases). The germline V gene encodes CDR1 LGHDT and CDR2 YNNKEL (reference sequence). V lost 3 bases and J 7 bases, leaving 10 bases between the germline ends. The CDR3 spans 12 residues. CDR3 in DNA: TGTGCCAGCAGCCACCAGGGGAGAGAGCAGTACTTC. Translating it yields CASSHQGREQYF.

The chain combines TRBV11-3 with TRBJ2-2; TRBD2 matches 14 bases. The CDR3 is made up of 16 amino acids. J was trimmed by 1 base and V by 7 bases; bases with no gene match: 2. In germline, CDR1 is SGHNT, CDR2 YENEEA. The chain's CDR3 is CASNGLAGGNTGELFF. The CDR3 region has the DNA TGTGCCAGCAACGGACTAGCGGGGGGGAACACCGGGGAGCTGTTTTTT. Filled out from reference TRBV11-3 and TRBJ2-2, the complete variable domain reads EAGVVQSPRYKIIEKKQPVAFWCNPISGHNTLYWYLQNLGQGPELLIRYENEEAVDDSQLPKDRFSAERLKGVDSTLKIQPAELGDSAVYLCASNGLAGGNTGELFFGEGSRLTVL.

The rearrangement uses TRBV4-3 and TRBJ1-6; maybe TRBD1 (5 bases). The CDR3 has 16 residues. Germline CDR1 LGHNA, CDR2 YSLEER. Trimming shortened V by 4 bases and J by 7 bases, and 17 bases separated the two germline ends. CDR3 region: CASSPGGWGDNSPLHF. CDR3 bases: TGCGCCAGCAGCCCGGGGGGGTGGGGAGACAATTCACCCCTCCACTTT.

This chain uses TRBV28 with TRBJ1-2; D might be TRBD1 (5 bases). Germline V gene data show CDR1 as MDHEN and CDR2 as SYDVKM. V lost 2 bases and J 4 bases, leaving 11 bases between the germline ends. There are 14 residues in the CDR3. CDR3 DNA sequence: TGTGCCAGCAGTTTACAGGGAAGCGCCTATGGCTACACCTTC. It translates to CASSLQGSAYGYTF.

About this clone: At one boundary the junction diverges from the germline segment, which might be a read error. V usage is TRBV4-3 and J usage is TRBJ1-2; D is perhaps TRBD1 (5 bases). This CDR3 is 14 amino acids long. CDR1 and CDR2 from the germline V gene are LGHNA and YSLEER. The CDR3, as DNA: TGCGCCCGCAGCCCGGGGGGGGGTGGCTATGGCTACACCTTC. It codes for CARSPGGGGYGYTF.

The chain carries TRBV23-1 and TRBJ1-1, with D unclear. TRBV23-1 falls under the ORF class, with uncertain function. The CDR3 contains 12 residues. The V gene lost 4 bases and the J gene lost 6 bases, with 9 bases spanning the gap. As DNA, the CDR3 is TGCGCCAGCAGTCGATGGAGCGCTGAAGCTTTCTTT. It codes for CASSRWSAEAFF.

The genes are TRBV18 and TRBJ1-5; TRBD1 is a possible D gene (6 bases). V was cut by 2 bases and J by 0 bases, with 14 bases left in between. The germline V gene has CDR1 KGHSH and CDR2 LQKENI. This CDR3 spans 17 amino acids. DNA of the CDR3: TGTGCCAGCTCACCATTGGGGGCCCGCTATAGCAATCAGCCCCAGCATTTT. It is translated as CASSPLGARYSNQPQHF.

This clone has more than one count but fewer than ten. The chain has TRBV5-4 and TRBJ1-2, with 9 bases fitting TRBD1. The CDR3 totals 15 residues. Germline values: CDR1 SGHNT, CDR2 YYREEE (reference sequence). The junction had 6 bases not matched to a gene; V was cut back by 2 bases and J by 4 bases. CDR3 amino acids: CASSLQGAGSYGYTF. The CDR3 DNA sequence: TGTGCCAGCAGCTTACAGGGGGCAGGGAGCTATGGCTACACCTTC.

The V gene is TRBV2, the J gene TRBJ1-4; no firm D call. The CDR3 length is 13 residues. V was trimmed by 4 bases and J by 8 bases, leaving 11 bases between them. Germline assignment: CDR1 SNHLY and CDR2 FYNNEI. CDR3 loop: CASSGVTAEKLFF. The CDR3 bases are TGTGCCAGCAGTGGCGTGACTGCGGAAAAACTGTTTTTT.

J is TRBJ1-2 and V is TRBV28; possibly TRBD1 for D (5 bases). The CDR3 length is 14 residues. Trimming cost V 2 bases and J 4 bases, with 11 bases left between them. From germline, CDR1 is MDHEN and CDR2 SYDVKM. The CDR3 region is CASSLEGEAYGYTF. The CDR3 coding sequence is TGTGCCAGCAGTTTAGAAGGGGAGGCCTATGGCTACACCTTC.

Many counts were recorded for this clone. This sample also contains other DNA sequences that code for the same CDR3. V usage is TRBV5-1 and J usage is TRBJ2-7, with a weak D call TRBD2 (6 bases). The ends were cut back, 4 bases at V and 2 bases at J, with 16 bases in the middle. This CDR3 is 15 amino acids long. Germline CDR1 and CDR2: SGHRS and YFSETQ. The CDR3 loop reads CASSPGVGPTYEQYF. CDR3 nucleotide sequence: TGCGCCAGCAGCCCGGGGGTGGGCCCAACCTACGAGCAGTACTTC.

The rearrangement uses TRBV5-8 and TRBJ2-7; 8 nucleotides line up with TRBD1. The ends lost 4 bases at V and 2 bases at J; junction bases unmatched: 8. The CDR3 has 15 residues. The germline V gene has CDR1 SGHTS and CDR2 YDEGEE. CDR3 nucleotides: TGTGCCAGCAGCCGCAATGGACAGGGTCCCTACGAGCAGTACTTC. It codes for CASSRNGQGPYEQYF. The variable domain in full, with the rest retrieved from reference TRBV5-8 and TRBJ2-7, is EAGVTQSPTHLIKTRGQQATLRCSPISGHTSVYWYQQALGLGLQFLLWYDEGEERNRGNFPPRFSGRQFPNYSSELNVNALELEDSALYLCASSRNGQGPYEQYFGPGTRLTVT.

This clone was counted a few times. The chain joins TRBV9 to TRBJ2-1; D is unresolved. The germline gives CDR1 SGDLS, CDR2 YYNGEE. The CDR3 sequence is 13 residues long. The V gene lost 3 bases and the J gene lost 9 bases, with 13 bases spanning the gap. CDR3 sequence reads: CASSGHPQGEQFF. The CDR3 bases are TGTGCCAGCAGCGGACACCCCCAAGGTGAGCAGTTCTTC.

This clone showed up just once. V gene TRBV6-5 combines with J gene TRBJ1-2, with 10 bases fitting TRBD1. The CDR3 has 14 residues. Trimming at V came to 2 bases and at J to 7 bases, leaving 4 bases not matched to a gene. From germline, CDR1 is MNHEY and CDR2 SVGAGI. CDR3: CASSYRGQGGGYTF. The CDR3 region has the DNA TGTGCCAGCAGTTACCGCGGACAGGGGGGTGGCTACACCTTC.

The rearrangement uses TRBV5-4 and TRBJ2-1; 8 bases are a match to TRBD2. Germline CDR1 SGHNT, CDR2 YYREEE (reference sequence). Trimming at V came to 10 bases and at J to 4 bases, leaving 7 bases not matched to a gene. There are 13 residues in the CDR3. DNA for the CDR3: TGTGCCTTCTCTACTAGCGGATACAATGAGCAGTTCTTC. It specifies CAFSTSGYNEQFF.

The chain employs TRBV9 and TRBJ2-3; 12 bases fit TRBD2. Germline CDR1 is SGDLS and CDR2 is YYNGEE. Germline trimming cut 3 bases from V and 8 bases from J; bases unmatched to any gene: 7. CDR3 length: 15 amino acids. The CDR3 DNA follows: TGTGCCAGCAGCGCCCGACTAGCGGGGGAACGTACGCAGTATTTT. This codes for CASSARLAGERTQYF.

The chain uses TRBV10-3 and TRBJ1-5; D remains unclear. The CDR3 runs 13 residues. V was trimmed by 10 bases and J by 6 bases, leaving 16 bases between them. CDR1 and CDR2 (germline): ENHRY, SYGVKD. CDR3 DNA: TGTGCCACAAAGGACCGGGCGGGTCAGCCCCAGCATTTT. This translates into CATKDRAGQPQHF.

This chain links TRBV11-3 with TRBJ2-7; weak D call: TRBD1 (5 bases). V was pared by 4 bases and J by 5 bases, with 15 bases between. The germline gives CDR1 SGHNT, CDR2 YENEEA. The CDR3 extends over 14 amino acids. The CDR3 is CASSSSARVDEQYF. As DNA, the CDR3 is TGTGCCAGCAGCTCTTCTGCCAGGGTAGACGAGCAGTACTTC.

The chain has TRBV28 and TRBJ1-5; D not certain. V gave up 8 bases and J gave up 6 bases, with 17 bases separating them. Germline values: CDR1 MDHEN, CDR2 SYDVKM. CDR3 size: 14 residues. DNA for the CDR3: TGTGCCAGCGCCCCCATTCACGGGGTTCAGCCCCAGCATTTT. Translating it yields CASAPIHGVQPQHF. The whole variable domain, remainder taken from reference TRBV28 and TRBJ1-5, is DVKVTQSSRYLVKRTGEKVFLECVQDMDHENMFWYRQDPGLGLRLIYFSYDVKMKEKGDIPEGYSVSREKKERFSLILESASTNQTSMYLCASAPIHGVQPQHFGDGTRLSIL.

The count of this clone is one. The rearrangement joins TRBV20-1 to TRBJ1-2; D unresolved. This CDR3 has 11 residues. Per germline, CDR1 DFQATT and CDR2 SNEGSKA (reference sequence). Trimming took 0 bases from V and 10 from J, leaving 9 bases between them. The CDR3 DNA sequence: TGCAGTGCTAGAGACCCAGATGCCTACACCTTC. Translated: CSARDPDAYTF.

The table lists this clone with a count of one. The genes are TRBV28 and TRBJ1-5, with D possibly TRBD1 on 6 matching bases. The CDR3 runs 15 residues. Trimming shortened V by 3 bases and J by 2 bases, and 11 bases separated the two germline ends. Germline CDR1 MDHEN, CDR2 SYDVKM. The CDR3 coding sequence is TGTGCCAGCAGTTTTGTACAGGGCCGCAATCAGCCCCAGCATTTT. Translating gives CASSFVQGRNQPQHF.

The chain recombines TRBV3-1 (or the pseudogene TRBV3-2) with TRBJ1-2, with 7 bases identical to TRBD1. This CDR3 region has 15 residues. Germline-derived CDR1 and CDR2 are LGHDT and YNNKEL (reference sequence). After removal of 5 bases from V and 5 bases from J, the junction contained 11 bases not matched to a gene. The CDR3 region is CASSEGGAPFYGYTF. The CDR3 coding sequence is TGTGCCAGCAGCGAAGGGGGCGCCCCCTTTTATGGCTACACCTTC.

The V call is TRBV10-2, the J call TRBJ1-1; TRBD1 might be the D (6 bases). The CDR3 consists of 16 residues. Trimming took 8 bases from V and 1 from J, leaving 20 bases between them. The germline V gene has CDR1 WSHSY and CDR2 SAAADI. CDR3 in amino acids: CASYSGQFEGNTEAFF. The CDR3 DNA reads TGCGCCAGCTACTCAGGACAGTTTGAGGGGAACACTGAAGCTTTCTTT.

The genes are TRBV5-6 and TRBJ1-5, with D perhaps matching TRBD1 (6 bases). Germline assignment: CDR1 SGHDT and CDR2 YYEEEE. The CDR3 totals 14 residues. Trimming took off 5 bases at V and 6 bases at J, with 15 bases between the two ends. The CDR3 region has the DNA TGTGCCAGCAGTTCTACAGGGATGGTTCAGCCCCAGCATTTT. It translates to CASSSTGMVQPQHF.

This clone has a single count. This chain uses TRBV15 with TRBJ2-2; 8 positions match TRBD1. Germline-derived CDR1 and CDR2 are LNHNV and YYDKDF (reference sequence). V gave up 0 bases and J gave up 4 bases; unmatched junction bases: 1. The CDR3 contains 15 residues. CDR3 amino acids: CATSRDRGLTGELFF. Here the CDR3 DNA reads TGTGCCACCAGCAGAGACAGGGGGCTCACCGGGGAGCTGTTTTTT.

This sequence joins TRBV2 and TRBJ1-5, with D possibly matching TRBD1 (5 bases). The CDR3 has 14 residues. With 3 bases removed from V and 6 bases from J, the gap between germline ends came to 12 bases. Germline-derived CDR1 and CDR2 are SNHLY and FYNNEI. The DNA for the CDR3 is TGTGCCAGCAGTGACAGGGCCCAGGGTCAGCCCCAGCATTTT. Amino acid sequence: CASSDRAQGQPQHF.

The chain has TRBV29-1 and TRBJ1-1; 8 positions agree with TRBD1. The germline V gene encodes CDR1 SQVTM and CDR2 ANQGSEA. V was pared by 4 bases and J by 5 bases, with 18 bases of the junction left unmatched. The CDR3 consists of 17 residues. CDR3 DNA: TGCAGCGTTGTGTGGTTAAGGTCTCAGGGGGCAGGAACTGAAGCTTTCTTT. This sequence encodes CSVVWLRSQGAGTEAFF.

This chain connects TRBV4-1 to TRBJ2-1, with 11 bases matching TRBD2. The J segment lost 3 bases and the V segment lost 1 base, leaving 2 bases of the junction unmatched. Per germline, CDR1 MGHRA and CDR2 YSYEKL. The CDR3 totals 16 residues. This CDR3 reads CASSQAGTSGYNEQFF. CDR3 nucleotide sequence: TGCGCCAGCAGCCAAGCCGGGACTAGCGGCTACAATGAGCAGTTCTTC.